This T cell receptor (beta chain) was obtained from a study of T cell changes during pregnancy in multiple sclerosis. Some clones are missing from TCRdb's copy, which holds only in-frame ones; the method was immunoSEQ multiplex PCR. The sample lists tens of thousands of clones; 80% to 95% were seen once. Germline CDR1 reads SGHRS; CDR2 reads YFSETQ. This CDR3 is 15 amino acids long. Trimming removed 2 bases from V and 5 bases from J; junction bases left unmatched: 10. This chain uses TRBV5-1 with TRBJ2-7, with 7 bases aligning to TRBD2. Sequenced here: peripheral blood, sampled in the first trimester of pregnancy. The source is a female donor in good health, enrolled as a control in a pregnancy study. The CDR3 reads CASSFEGGRLDEQYF. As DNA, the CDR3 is TGCGCCAGCAGCTTTGAGGGAGGGCGGTTGGACGAGCAGTACTTC. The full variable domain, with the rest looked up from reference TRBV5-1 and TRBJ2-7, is KAGVTQTPRYLIKTRGQQVTLSCSPISGHRSVSWYQQTPGQGLQFLFEYFSETQRNKGNFPGRFSGRQFSNSRSEMNVSTLELGDSALYLCASSFEGGRLDEQYFGPGTRLTVT.